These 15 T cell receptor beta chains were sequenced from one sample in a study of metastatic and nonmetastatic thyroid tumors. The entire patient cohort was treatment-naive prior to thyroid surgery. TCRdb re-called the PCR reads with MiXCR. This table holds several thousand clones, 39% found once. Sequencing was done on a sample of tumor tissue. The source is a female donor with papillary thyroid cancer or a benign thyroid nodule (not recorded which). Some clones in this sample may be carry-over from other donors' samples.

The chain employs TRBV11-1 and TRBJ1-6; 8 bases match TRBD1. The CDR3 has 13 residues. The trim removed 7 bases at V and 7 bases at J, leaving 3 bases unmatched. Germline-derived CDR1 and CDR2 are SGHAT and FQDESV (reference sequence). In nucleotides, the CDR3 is TGTGCCAGCACCGACAGGGGAAATTCACCCCTCCACTTT. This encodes CASTDRGNSPLHF.

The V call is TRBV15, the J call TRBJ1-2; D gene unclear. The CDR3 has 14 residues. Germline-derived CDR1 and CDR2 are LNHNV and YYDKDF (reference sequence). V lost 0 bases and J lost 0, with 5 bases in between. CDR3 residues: CATSRDPTNYGYTF. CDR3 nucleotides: TGTGCCACCAGCAGAGATCCAACTAACTATGGCTACACCTTC.

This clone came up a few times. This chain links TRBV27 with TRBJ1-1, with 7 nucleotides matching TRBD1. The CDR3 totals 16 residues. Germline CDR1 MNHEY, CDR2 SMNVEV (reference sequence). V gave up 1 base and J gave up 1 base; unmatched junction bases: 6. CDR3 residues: CASSLYSWTGNTEAFF. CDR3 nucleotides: TGTGCCAGCAGTTTATATTCGTGGACAGGGAACACTGAAGCTTTCTTT.

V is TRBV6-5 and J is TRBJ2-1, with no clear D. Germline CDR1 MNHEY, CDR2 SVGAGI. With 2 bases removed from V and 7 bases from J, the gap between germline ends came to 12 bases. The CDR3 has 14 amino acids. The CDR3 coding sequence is TGTGCCAGCAGTTACCCGAACTCTAAGAATGAGCAGTTCTTC. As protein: CASSYPNSKNEQFF.

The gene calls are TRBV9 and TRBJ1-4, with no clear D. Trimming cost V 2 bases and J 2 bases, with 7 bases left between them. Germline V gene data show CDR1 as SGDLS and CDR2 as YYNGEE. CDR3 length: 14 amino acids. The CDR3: CASSVTGTNEKLFF. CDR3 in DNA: TGTGCCAGCAGCGTCACGGGTACTAATGAAAAACTGTTTTTT.

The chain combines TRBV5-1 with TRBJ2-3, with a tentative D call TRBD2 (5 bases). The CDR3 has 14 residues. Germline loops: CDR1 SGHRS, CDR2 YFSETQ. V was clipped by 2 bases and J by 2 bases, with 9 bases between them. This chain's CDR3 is CASSFGVNTDTQYF. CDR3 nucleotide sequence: TGCGCCAGCAGCTTCGGGGTAAACACAGATACGCAGTATTTT. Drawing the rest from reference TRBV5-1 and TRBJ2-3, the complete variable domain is KAGVTQTPRYLIKTRGQQVTLSCSPISGHRSVSWYQQTPGQGLQFLFEYFSETQRNKGNFPGRFSGRQFSNSRSEMNVSTLELGDSALYLCASSFGVNTDTQYFGPGTRLTVL.

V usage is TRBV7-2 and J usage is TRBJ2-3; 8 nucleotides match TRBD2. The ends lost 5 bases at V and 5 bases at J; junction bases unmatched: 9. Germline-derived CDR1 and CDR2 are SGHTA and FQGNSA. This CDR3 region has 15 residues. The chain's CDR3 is CASSMSGGFGDTQYF. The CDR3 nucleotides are TGTGCCAGCAGCATGAGCGGGGGCTTTGGAGATACGCAGTATTTT. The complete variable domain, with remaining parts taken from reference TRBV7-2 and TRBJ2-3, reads GAGVSQSPSNKVTEKGKDVELRCDPISGHTALYWYRQSLGQGLEFLIYFQGNSAPDKSGLPSDRFSAERTGGSVSTLTIQRTQQEDSAVYLCASSMSGGFGDTQYFGPGTRLTVL.

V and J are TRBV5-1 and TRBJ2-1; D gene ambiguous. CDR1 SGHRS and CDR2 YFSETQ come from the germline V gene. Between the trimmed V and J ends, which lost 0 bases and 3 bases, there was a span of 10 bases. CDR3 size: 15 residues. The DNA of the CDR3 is TGCGCCAGCAGCTTGGAACGGTCGATCTACAATGAGCAGTTCTTC. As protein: CASSLERSIYNEQFF.

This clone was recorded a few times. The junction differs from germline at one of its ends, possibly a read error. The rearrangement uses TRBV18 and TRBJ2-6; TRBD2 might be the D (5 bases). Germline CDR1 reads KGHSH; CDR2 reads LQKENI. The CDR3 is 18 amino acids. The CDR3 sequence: CASSPRRAADSGANVLTF. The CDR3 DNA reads TGTGCCAGCTCCCCACGGCGGGCAGCAGACTCTGGGGCCAACGTCCTGACTTTC.

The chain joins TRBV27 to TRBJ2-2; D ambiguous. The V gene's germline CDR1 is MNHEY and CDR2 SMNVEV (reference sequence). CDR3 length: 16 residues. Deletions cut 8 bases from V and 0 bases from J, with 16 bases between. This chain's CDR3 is CASGYLSTANTGELFF. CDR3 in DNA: TGTGCCAGCGGTTATTTGTCCACCGCGAACACCGGGGAGCTGTTTTTT.

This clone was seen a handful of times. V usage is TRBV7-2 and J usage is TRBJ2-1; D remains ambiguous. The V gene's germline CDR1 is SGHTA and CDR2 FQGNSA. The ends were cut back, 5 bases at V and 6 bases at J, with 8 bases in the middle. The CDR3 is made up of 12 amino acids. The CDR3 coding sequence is TGTGCCAGCAGCCGCCTGTCCAATGAGCAGTTCTTC. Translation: CASSRLSNEQFF.

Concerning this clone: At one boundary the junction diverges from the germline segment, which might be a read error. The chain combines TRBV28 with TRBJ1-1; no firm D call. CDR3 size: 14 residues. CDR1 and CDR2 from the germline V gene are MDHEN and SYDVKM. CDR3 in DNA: TGTGCCAGCAGTCGGGCTAGAACAGATACTGTAGCTTTCTTT. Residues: CASSRARTDTVAFF.

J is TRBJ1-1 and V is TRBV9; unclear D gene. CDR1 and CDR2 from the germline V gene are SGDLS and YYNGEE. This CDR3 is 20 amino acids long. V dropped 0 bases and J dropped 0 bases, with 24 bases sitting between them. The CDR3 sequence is CASSVAKVRYNYAMNTEAFF. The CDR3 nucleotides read TGTGCCAGCAGCGTAGCGAAGGTTAGGTACAATTATGCAATGAACACTGAAGCTTTCTTT.

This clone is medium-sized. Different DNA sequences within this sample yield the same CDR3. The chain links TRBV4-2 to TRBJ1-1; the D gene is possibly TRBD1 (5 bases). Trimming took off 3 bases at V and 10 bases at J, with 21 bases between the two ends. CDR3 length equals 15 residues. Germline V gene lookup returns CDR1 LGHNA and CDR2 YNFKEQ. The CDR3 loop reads CASSHPGTAESGAFF. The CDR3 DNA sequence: TGTGCCAGCAGCCACCCCGGGACGGCTGAATCGGGAGCTTTCTTT.

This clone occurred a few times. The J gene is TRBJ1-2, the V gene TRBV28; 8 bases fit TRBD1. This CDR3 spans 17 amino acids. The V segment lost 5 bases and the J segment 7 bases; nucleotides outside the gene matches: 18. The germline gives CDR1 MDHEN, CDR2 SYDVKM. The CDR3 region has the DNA TGTGCCAGCAGTCTTGTCATCCCAGGGGGCGACCCAAGTGGCTACACCTTC. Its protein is CASSLVIPGGDPSGYTF.